This T cell receptor (beta chain) was captured in a study of blood T cell repertoires in COVID-19. Looking at the study overall: Researchers got acute and convalescent COVID-19 samples from the United States, Italy and Spain. T cells, B-cell-depleted T cells, or PBMCs supplied cDNA or gDNA.

Per germline, CDR1 LNHDA and CDR2 SQIVND (reference sequence). The V gene lost 1 base and the J gene lost 0 bases, with 11 bases spanning the gap. CDR3 length: 16 amino acids. In the study's own analysis: Reference gene primers were amplified, and this amplification served to estimate nucleated cell counts. TCRdb keeps only in-frame clones here, not all; method: immunoSEQ multiplex PCR. D and trimming come from the DNA, and the V and J calls and clone size come from that table. The data hold around 180,000 clones, with roughly 90% observed a single time. The clonotype originates from a man between 65 and 79 years old with active or convalescent COVID-19. Specimen: peripheral blood. The chain links TRBV19 to TRBJ2-3, with D perhaps matching TRBD1 (6 bases). Written as DNA, the CDR3 is TGTGCCAGTAGTATAGTAGGACAGACAAGCACAGATACGCAGTATTTT. As protein: CASSIVGQTSTDTQYF. Combining the CDR3 with reference TRBV19 and TRBJ2-3 gives the whole variable domain DGGITQSPKYLFRKEGQNVTLSCEQNLNHDAMYWYRQDPGQGLRLIYYSQIVNDFQKGDIAEGYSVSREKKESFPLTVTSAQKNPTAFYLCASSIVGQTSTDTQYFGPGTRLTVL.